The 30 T cell receptor beta chains listed next were all sequenced from one sample in a study of tumor-infiltrating lymphocytes in primary liver carcinoma. Both blood RNA, taken from unsorted whole blood, and germline DNA were extracted. Making TCR beta cDNA involved approximately 510 ng total RNA and a constant-region primer. Three nested multiplex PCR rounds of slightly modified ARM-PCR generated TCR beta libraries. The study ran its first two PCR rounds for approximately 10 cycles each, using TRBV1-TRBV30 forward primers and a C-beta reverse primer. TCRdb recomputed calls from the multiplex PCR reads with MiXCR, one row per CDR3 protein. This sample has under 200,000 distinct CDR3 sequences, with less than 75% found just once. Sequenced input: peripheral blood. Every receptor here comes from a woman aged 60-75 years with primary liver carcinoma and hepatitis B virus infection.

The chain recombines TRBV30 with TRBJ1-5; D is uncertain. The CDR3 is made up of 15 amino acids. V was trimmed by 4 bases and J by 0 bases, leaving 13 bases between them. Germline V gives CDR1 GTSNPN, CDR2 SVGIG (reference sequence). CDR3 protein: CAWKQNSYSNQPQHF. The CDR3 bases are TGTGCCTGGAAACAAAACAGCTATAGCAATCAGCCCCAGCATTTT. Together with reference TRBV30 and TRBJ1-5, the CDR3 gives the full variable domain: SQTIHQWPATLVQPVGSPLSLECTVEGTSNPNLYWYRQAAGRGLQLLFYSVGIGQISSEVPQNLSASRPQDRQFILSSKKLLLSDSGFYLCAWKQNSYSNQPQHFGDGTRLSIL.

This clonotype has a count of ten or more. The chain carries TRBV10-3 and TRBJ1-5; maybe TRBD1 (5 bases). The germline V and J ends were trimmed by 6 bases and 5 bases, with 11 bases remaining between them. Per germline, CDR1 ENHRY and CDR2 SYGVKD. CDR3 size: 13 residues. The DNA for the CDR3 is TGTGCCATCAGCGGGGACGAGTATCAGCCCCAGCATTTT. This sequence encodes CAISGDEYQPQHF.

The sample holds a few counts of this clonotype. J is TRBJ2-2 and V is TRBV10-2, with D possibly matching TRBD1 (6 bases). V lost 4 bases and J 8 bases, leaving 8 bases between the germline ends. Germline values: CDR1 WSHSY, CDR2 SAAADI. This CDR3 is built from 12 residues. Here the CDR3 reads CASSVGTGELFF. The CDR3 DNA is TGCGCCAGCAGTGTAGGGACAGGGGAGCTGTTTTTT.

In this sample, this clonotype turned up many times. The V gene is TRBV6-5, the J gene TRBJ2-1; 10 bases match TRBD2. Unmatched junction bases numbered 6, after V lost 0 bases and J lost 7 bases. The CDR3 runs 16 residues. CDR1 MNHEY and CDR2 SVGAGI come from the germline V gene. The CDR3 coding sequence is TGTGCCAGCAGTTACTCTCGTAGCGGGAGGCATAATGAGCAGTTCTTC. As protein: CASSYSRSGRHNEQFF.

This rearrangement joins TRBV11-2 to TRBJ1-2; D call uncertain. Trimming pared 4 bases from V and 0 bases from J, leaving 30 bases between. Germline V gene data show CDR1 as SGHAT and CDR2 as FQNNGV. The CDR3 is 21 residues long. For the CDR3, the DNA is TGTGCCAGCAGCTCCCCATTCCCCAGCGAAAACGCCACTCGAGCTAACTATGGCTACACCTTC. Amino acid sequence: CASSSPFPSENATRANYGYTF.

This clonotype was found many times. The chain is built from TRBV5-1 and TRBJ2-7; no clear D. In germline, CDR1 is SGHRS, CDR2 YFSETQ. The CDR3 covers 14 residues. Trimming pared 0 bases from V and 3 bases from J, leaving 10 bases between. The CDR3 DNA sequence: TGCGCCAGCAGCTTGGGACTCAGAGACTACGAGCAGTACTTC. Protein product: CASSLGLRDYEQYF. The complete variable domain, with remaining parts taken from reference TRBV5-1 and TRBJ2-7, reads KAGVTQTPRYLIKTRGQQVTLSCSPISGHRSVSWYQQTPGQGLQFLFEYFSETQRNKGNFPGRFSGRQFSNSRSEMNVSTLELGDSALYLCASSLGLRDYEQYFGPGTRLTVT.

As to this clonotype: The germline gene is not matched at one end of the junction; a read error may be the cause. The V gene is TRBV6-1, the J gene TRBJ2-1, with TRBD1 as a possible D gene (6 bases). The CDR3 has 15 residues. Germline V gives CDR1 MNHNS, CDR2 SASEGT. The CDR3 loop is CYSTLDRGSYNEQFF. CDR3 nucleotides: TGCTACAGCACTCTGGATAGGGGGTCCTACAATGAGCAGTTCTTC.

The chain has TRBV7-9 and TRBJ1-1, with D possibly being TRBD1 (5 bases). CDR3 length: 16 amino acids. With 5 bases removed from V and 3 bases from J, the gap between germline ends came to 19 bases. CDR1 is SEHNR, CDR2 FQNEAQ, per germline (reference sequence). The CDR3 nucleotides read TGTGCCAGCAGCCTGGGACGAACCATATCGGACACTGAAGCTTTCTTT. It translates to CASSLGRTISDTEAFF. Full variable domain (outside the CDR3, taken from reference TRBV7-9 and TRBJ1-1): DTGVSQNPRHKITKRGQNVTFRCDPISEHNRLYWYRQTLGQGPEFLTYFQNEAQLEKSRLLSDRFSAERPKGSFSTLEIQRTEQGDSAMYLCASSLGRTISDTEAFFGQGTRLTVV.

Note on this clonotype: An end of the junction differs from the germline gene, which may be a read error. The genes are TRBV11-2 and TRBJ2-5; 7 nucleotides match TRBD2. Looked up from germline, CDR1 is SGHAT and CDR2 is FQNNGV. The CDR3 runs to 16 residues. The CDR3 nucleotides are TGTGCCAGCAGCTTAGATAGCGGGTCAACACAAGAGACCCAATACTTC. Its translation: CASSLDSGSTQETQYF.

Remarks on this clonotype: Since a much larger clone is just one base distant, this may be a read error. This chain links TRBV6-1 with TRBJ2-1; weak D call: TRBD2 (6 bases). Germline CDR1 MNHNS, CDR2 SASEGT. CDR3 length: 16 residues. The CDR3 spells CAGSEGFGTGPNEQFF. The CDR3 nucleotides read TGTGCCGGCAGTGAAGGTTTCGGGACTGGACCCAATGAGCAGTTCTTC.

Of note for this clonotype: Germline and junction disagree at one end, which may indicate a read error. J is TRBJ2-1 and V is TRBV11-2; unclear D gene. The CDR3 is 11 amino acids. Germline V gene data show CDR1 as SGHAT and CDR2 as FQNNGV. CDR3 sequence: CASSLQNEQSF. The CDR3 nucleotides are TGTGCCAGTAGCCTACAGAATGAGCAGTCCTTC.

As to this clonotype: The conserved final phenylalanine or tryptophan is absent from the CDR3, which likely points to a read error. This sequence joins TRBV6-5 and TRBJ2-1, with D possibly TRBD1 on 7 matching bases. The CDR3 totals 16 residues. Germline CDR1 and CDR2: MNHEY and SVGAGI. This CDR3 is CASSYSGGQNYSEQFL. CDR3 in DNA: TGTGCCAGCAGTTACTCGGGGGGACAGAACTACAGTGAGCAGTTCCTC.

Here the CDR3 reads CASSYGLAGGPRNEQFF. CDR3 DNA: TGTGCCAGCAGTTACGGACTAGCGGGAGGGCCGAGGAATGAGCAGTTCTTC. J is TRBJ2-1 and V is TRBV6-6, with 15 bases identical to TRBD2. Germline loops: CDR1 MNHNY, CDR2 SVGAGI (reference sequence). The CDR3 covers 17 residues. The V and J ends lost 2 bases and 7 bases, in that order; junction bases with no gene match: 6.

Points on this clonotype: One end of the junction does not line up with germline, which may come from a read error. The CDR3 here is CASTMQGYYGQYF. In nucleotides, the CDR3 is TGCGCCAGCACCATGCAGGGCTACTACGGGCAGTACTTC. The V call is TRBV12-3 or TRBV12-4, the J call TRBJ2-7; TRBD1 is a possible D gene (5 bases). The CDR3 length is 13 residues.

Notes on this clonotype: A much larger clone is a single base away; this may be a read error. The limits of the CDR3 on the DNA are not certain, so only TCRdb's listed CDR3 is given. The chain couples TRBV29-1 to TRBJ1-2; TRBD1 is the table's D call and was not checked against the DNA. Germline V gene sequence: CDR1 SQVTM, CDR2 ANQGSEA. The CDR3 length equals 11 residues, ends included. CDR3 amino acids: CTAGQNYGCTF.

In its sample, this clonotype was seen once. One junction end disagrees with the germline gene, perhaps due to a read error. J is TRBJ2-5 and V is TRBV29-1, with D possibly matching TRBD2 (5 bases). The CDR3 loop spans 11 amino acids. The germline CDR1 and CDR2 sequences are SQVTM and ANQGSEA. CDR3: CSVGLGEIQYF. The DNA for the CDR3 is TGCAGCGTTGGTCTCGGGGAGATCCAGTACTTC.

Of note for this clonotype: At one of its ends the junction is not consistent with the germline gene, which may arise from a read error. V and J are TRBV5-4 and TRBJ2-2, with D possibly matching TRBD2 (5 bases). The CDR3 is 15 residues long. In germline, CDR1 is SGHNT, CDR2 YYREEE (reference sequence). In DNA, the CDR3 is TGTGCCAGCAGCTTGCTAGCACCGAACACCTGGGAGCTGTTTTTT. Amino acids: CASSLLAPNTWELFF. The whole variable domain, remainder taken from reference TRBV5-4 and TRBJ2-2, is ETGVTQSPTHLIKTRGQQVTLRCSSQSGHNTVSWYQQALGQGPQFIFQYYREEENGRGNFPPRFSGLQFPNYSSELNVNALELDDSALYLCASSLLAPNTWELFFGEGSRLTVL.

Of note for this clonotype: A much more abundant neighbour one base away suggests this may be a read error. This chain connects TRBV6-1 to TRBJ2-5; a weak D match, TRBD1 (5 bases). The CDR3 consists of 14 residues. Germline CDR1 MNHNS, CDR2 SASEGT. The CDR3 coding sequence is TGTGTCAGCAGCTTGGACAAACTCCAAGAGACCCAGTACTTC. It yields the protein CVSSLDKLQETQYF.

Concerning this clonotype itself: Here the CDR3 omits its conserved ending phenylalanine or tryptophan, so a read error is the likely source. This chain uses TRBV5-6 with TRBJ2-7; TRBD2 might be the D (6 bases). The CDR3 runs to 14 residues. Germline-derived CDR1 and CDR2 are SGHDT and YYEEEE. CDR3 protein: CANGYSGLAGEQYL. DNA of the CDR3: TGTGCTAACGGGTACTCGGGACTTGCGGGCGAGCAGTACTTA.

This rearrangement joins TRBV5-1 to TRBJ2-5, with 9 bases fitting TRBD2. Germline CDR1 SGHRS, CDR2 YFSETQ. This CDR3 contains 16 residues. With V trimmed by 3 bases and J by 4 bases, 10 bases remained unmatched. The CDR3: CASSSGTSSPGETQYF. CDR3 nucleotide sequence: TGCGCCAGCAGCTCCGGGACTAGCTCCCCCGGAGAGACCCAGTACTTC.

This clonotype was counted only a few times. The V and J genes are TRBV6-5 and TRBJ1-5; 8 bases match TRBD1. Looked up from germline, CDR1 is MNHEY and CDR2 is SVGAGI. The CDR3 consists of 16 residues. V lost 10 bases and J lost 4; bases outside the gene matches: 15. The CDR3 sequence: CAIRRQGNSPNQPQHF. The CDR3 coding sequence is TGTGCCATCAGGAGACAGGGGAATTCCCCGAATCAGCCCCAGCATTTT.

This clonotype was seen a single time. The germline gene is not matched at one end of the junction; a read error may be the cause. The chain links TRBV11-2 to TRBJ2-3; TRBD2 matches at 10 bases. The CDR3 is 16 amino acids. Looked up from germline, CDR1 is SGHAT and CDR2 is FQNNGV. The CDR3, as DNA: TGTGCCAGCAGCTTTCTAGCGGGAGATCAAACAGATGCGCAATATTTT. Residues: CASSFLAGDQTDAQYF.

The J gene is TRBJ2-1, the V gene TRBV11-2, with a possible D match to TRBD2 (5 bases). The CDR3 runs 16 residues. Germline values: CDR1 SGHAT, CDR2 FQNNGV. Trimming stripped 4 bases from V and 4 bases from J, with 17 bases between. DNA for the CDR3: TGTGCCAGCAGCTCTCCTGGACCAGCGGTGTACAATGAGCAGTTCTTC. Its protein product is CASSSPGPAVYNEQFF.

V gene TRBV29-1 combines with J gene TRBJ2-3; 7 bases agree with TRBD1. The germline V gene has CDR1 SQVTM and CDR2 ANQGSEA. The ends lost 7 bases at V and 5 bases at J; junction bases unmatched: 6. The CDR3 runs to 12 residues. The CDR3 nucleotides read TGCAGCGCAGGACAGGCCATAGATACGCAGTATTTT. Translation gives CSAGQAIDTQYF.

J is TRBJ2-7 and V is TRBV28; TRBD2 might be the D (5 bases). V gave up 4 bases and J gave up 7 bases, with 14 bases separating them. The germline CDR1 and CDR2 sequences are MDHEN and SYDVKM. The CDR3 length is 13 residues. The CDR3 loop is CASSSGYREEQYF. DNA of the CDR3: TGTGCCAGCAGTTCGGGTTATCGGGAAGAGCAGTACTTC.

As regards this clonotype: Sequence at one end of the junction differs from germline and may be a read error. The chain links TRBV28 to TRBJ2-3; weak D call: TRBD2 (5 bases). Germline loops: CDR1 MDHEN, CDR2 SYDVKM. The CDR3 runs 16 residues. The CDR3 DNA reads TGTGCCAGCAGCTTGCCGGGGAGAGGGAGCACAAATACGCAGTATTTT. Protein: CASSLPGRGSTNTQYF.

On this clonotype: A read error may produce the germline difference seen at one junction end. DNA for the CDR3: TGCGCCAGCAGCTCTACCTTGGTCTCCTACGATGAGCAGTTCTTC. Protein product: CASSSTLVSYDEQFF. The chain joins TRBV11-1 to TRBJ2-1; D call uncertain. This CDR3 comprises 15 residues. CDR1 and CDR2 (germline): SGHAT, FQDESV (reference sequence).

This CDR3 is CASGGIAGANVLTF. In nucleotides, the CDR3 is TGTGCCAGCGGCGGAATCGCTGGGGCCAACGTCCTGACTTTC. This chain uses TRBV28 with TRBJ2-6; the D is unclear. V was shortened by 8 bases and J by 2 bases, with 10 bases between the two germline ends. CDR3 length: 14 residues. The germline CDR1 and CDR2 sequences are MDHEN and SYDVKM.

A remark on this clonotype: This CDR3 fails to terminate in the conserved phenylalanine or tryptophan, so it likely reflects a read error. The rearrangement uses TRBV11-3 and TRBJ2-5; no reliable D call. Germline V lookup: CDR1 SGHNT, CDR2 YENEEA. Trimming took 1 base from V and 5 from J, leaving 8 bases between them. The CDR3 consists of 13 residues. The CDR3 DNA follows: TGTGCCAGCAGCTTAGGCCAGATCGAGACCCAGTACTCC. Amino acid sequence: CASSLGQIETQYS.

This chain uses TRBV7-4 with TRBJ1-5; D remains ambiguous. CDR3 length equals 13 residues. CDR1 SGHVT and CDR2 SQSDAQ come from the germline V gene. The V gene lost 5 bases and the J gene lost 11 bases, with 16 bases spanning the gap. The DNA for the CDR3 is TGTGCCAGCAGCCCCCATGGAAGGTCAGCCCAGCATTTT. It is translated as CASSPHGRSAQHF.